This T cell receptor (beta chain) derives from a study of regulatory T cells in long-lasting Graves disease. Study summary: Persistent Graves' disease meant over 5 years of antithyroid drugs with positive TSH receptor antibodies.

Germline CDR1 is SNHLY and CDR2 is FYNNEI. V was pared by 2 bases and J by 4 bases, with 8 bases between. The CDR3 is 14 amino acids. Arm-PCR of CDR3 regions and iRepertoire HTBI primers were the basis on which TCR beta libraries were built. TCRdb ran MiXCR on the multiplex PCR reads and lists one entry per CDR3 protein. This table has 430,000 or so distinct CDR3 sequences, roughly a fifth appearing once. With respect to this clonotype: Antigen unknown.

Described time point: persistent/refractory GD, antithyroid drugs over 5 years with positive TRAb. The TCR library was made from RNA that had been extracted from PBMCs in TRIzol. General study results and limits: A limited number of samples was an acknowledged limitation. Preferential use of TRBV28, TRBJ1-2 and TRBJ2-5 was seen in persistent disease.

The receptor was isolated from a female donor with Graves disease. The chain uses TRBV2 and TRBJ2-2; D gene ambiguous. Here the sequenced sample was peripheral blood mononuclear cells (PBMCs), taken when the disease was refractory, from a patient treated with antithyroid drugs. Here the CDR3 DNA reads TGTGCCAGCAGTGAAAAGCAGTCCACCGGGGAGCTGTTTTTT. Translation: CASSEKQSTGELFF.